This T cell receptor (beta chain) was documented in a study of blood T cell repertoires in COVID-19 (dated by TCRdb to 2018 to 2020). As for the study more broadly: Collaborator samples came from the United States, Italy and Spain and covered acute and convalescent phases of COVID-19. The material from the prospective study consisted of cDNA or gDNA derived from T cells, B-cell-depleted T cells, or PBMCs. The dataset comprised deeply sampled blood TCRbeta repertoires from subjects exposed to, actively infected with, or recovered from COVID-19. A freely available public database, intended as a resource for researchers studying the immune response to SARS-CoV-2, is where the repertoires were released. The samples were drawn from the first 160 participants of the ongoing ImmuneRACE study and from under 1,500 subjects provided by 6 global collaborators. The sample metadata nearly always contained a de-identified subject ID, COVID-19 status, age in years and sex. Where HLA class I and class II types were available, the types were taken from metadata supplied by the sample provider, not from assay-based typing. Results the study describes overall, beyond this receptor: The amount of clinical and demographic metadata varied by source and participant and was provided uncurated.

The immunoSEQ Assay, a bias-controlled multiplex PCR, was used to amplify TCRbeta CDR3 regions from genomic DNA. As for the authors' bioinformatics: Within the assay, amplification of reference gene primers was used to estimate how many nucleated cells each sample contained. Sequence reads were collapsed and filtered to measure the absolute abundance of every unique TCRbeta CDR3 rearrangement. For each sample, productive Simpson clonality was calculated as the square root of Simpson's diversity index across productive rearrangements. TCRdb re-hosts the immuneACCESS table, in-frame sequences only. Its copies lack some clones; in the studies checked, an unresolved V gene accounts for under half of them, and the cause for the rest is not known. Clonal size and the V and J genes are those of that table, whereas D and trimming came from the DNA. Within this sample are 200,000 to 300,000 clones, with approximately 82% of them counted one time only. Approximately 1.9% of the sample is taken by the ten largest.

As concerns this clone: Its cognate antigen has yet to be identified. Base qualities are not recorded, but no much larger clone differs from it by a single base.

The collaborating institutions used their own protocols to collect whole blood in K2EDTA tubes. For TCRbeta analysis, collaborator samples were shipped as frozen whole blood, as isolated PBMCs, or as DNA extracted from either sample type. Relative to germline, V is missing 5 bases and J is missing 3 bases, with 8 bases of the junction outside any gene match. The CDR3 covers 15 residues, taking in both the cysteine and the phenylalanine. The CDR3 DNA has 45 bases and is translated from base 1. Based on the germline V gene (reference sequence), the CDR1 and CDR2 sequences are LNHDA and SQIVND. Sequencing was performed on peripheral blood. This sequence originates from a woman older than 75 with acute or convalescent COVID-19. The chain is assembled from TRBV19 and TRBJ2-7; TRBD1 aligns with 9 central bases. The nucleotides read TGTGCCAGTAGTCTTTTACAGGGGGCCTTCTACGAGCAGTACTTC. Its translation reads: CASSLLQGAFYEQYF.